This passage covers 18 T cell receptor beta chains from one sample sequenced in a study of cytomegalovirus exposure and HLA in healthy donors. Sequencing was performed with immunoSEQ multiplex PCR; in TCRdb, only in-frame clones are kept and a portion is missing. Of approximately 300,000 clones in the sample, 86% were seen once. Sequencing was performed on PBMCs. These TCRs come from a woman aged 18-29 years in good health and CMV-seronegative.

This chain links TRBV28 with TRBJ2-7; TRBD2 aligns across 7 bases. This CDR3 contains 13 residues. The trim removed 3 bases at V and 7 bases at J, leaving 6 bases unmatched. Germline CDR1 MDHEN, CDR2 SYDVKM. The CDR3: CASSLAGVKEQYF. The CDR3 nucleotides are TGTGCCAGCAGTTTGGCGGGAGTGAAAGAGCAGTACTTC.

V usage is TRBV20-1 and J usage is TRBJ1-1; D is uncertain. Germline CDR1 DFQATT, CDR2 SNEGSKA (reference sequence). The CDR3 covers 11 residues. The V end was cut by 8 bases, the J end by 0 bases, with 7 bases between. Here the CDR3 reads CSSHMNTEAFF. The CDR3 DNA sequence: TGCAGTTCACACATGAACACTGAAGCTTTCTTT.

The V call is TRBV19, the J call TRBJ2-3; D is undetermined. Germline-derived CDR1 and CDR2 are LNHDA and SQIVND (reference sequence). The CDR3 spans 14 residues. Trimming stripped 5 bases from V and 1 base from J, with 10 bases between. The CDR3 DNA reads TGTGCCAGTAGTTCCTTCTTTGGCACAGATACGCAGTATTTT. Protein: CASSSFFGTDTQYF.

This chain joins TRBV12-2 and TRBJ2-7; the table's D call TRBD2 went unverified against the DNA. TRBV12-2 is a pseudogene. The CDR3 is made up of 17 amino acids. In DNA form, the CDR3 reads TGTGCAAGTCGCTCCAGACTAGCGGGAGGACTCTCCTACGAGCAGTACTTC. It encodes CASRSRLAGGLSYEQYF.

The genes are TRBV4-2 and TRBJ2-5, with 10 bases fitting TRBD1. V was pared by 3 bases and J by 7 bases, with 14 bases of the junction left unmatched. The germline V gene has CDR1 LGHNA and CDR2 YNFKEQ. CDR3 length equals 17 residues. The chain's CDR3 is CASSHRGDRGTEGTQYF. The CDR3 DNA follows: TGTGCCAGCAGCCATCGTGGGGACAGGGGTACGGAAGGGACCCAGTACTTC.

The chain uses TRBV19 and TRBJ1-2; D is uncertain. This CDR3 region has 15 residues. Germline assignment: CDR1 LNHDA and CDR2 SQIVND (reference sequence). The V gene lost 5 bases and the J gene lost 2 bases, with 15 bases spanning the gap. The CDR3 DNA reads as TGTGCCAGTAGTCCTCCCTTAGCTGCAAACTATGGCTACACCTTC. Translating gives CASSPPLAANYGYTF.

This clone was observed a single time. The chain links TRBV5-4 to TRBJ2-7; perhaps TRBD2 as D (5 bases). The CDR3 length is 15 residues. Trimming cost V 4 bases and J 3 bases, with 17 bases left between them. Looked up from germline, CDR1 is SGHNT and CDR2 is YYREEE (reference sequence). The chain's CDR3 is CASSAGPEARYEQYF. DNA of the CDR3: TGTGCCAGCAGCGCAGGTCCGGAGGCCCGCTACGAGCAGTACTTC.

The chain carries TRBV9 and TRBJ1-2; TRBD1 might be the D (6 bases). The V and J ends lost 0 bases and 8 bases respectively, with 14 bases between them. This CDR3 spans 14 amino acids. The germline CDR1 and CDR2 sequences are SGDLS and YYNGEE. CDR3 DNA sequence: TGTGCCAGCAGCGTAGGGGGGCGGCCGGAGGGCTACACCTTC. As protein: CASSVGGRPEGYTF. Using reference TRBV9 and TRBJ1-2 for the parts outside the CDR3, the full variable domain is DSGVTQTPKHLITATGQRVTLRCSPRSGDLSVYWYQQSLDQGLQFLIQYYNGEERAKGNILERFSAQQFPDLHSELNLSSLELGDSALYFCASSVGGRPEGYTFGSGTRLTVV.

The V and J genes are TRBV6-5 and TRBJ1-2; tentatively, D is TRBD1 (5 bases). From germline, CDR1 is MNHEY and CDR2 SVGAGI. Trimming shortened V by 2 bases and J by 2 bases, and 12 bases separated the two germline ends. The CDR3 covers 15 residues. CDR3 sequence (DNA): TGTGCCAGCAGTTACGAGGCAGGGAACAACTATGGCTACACCTTC. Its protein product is CASSYEAGNNYGYTF.

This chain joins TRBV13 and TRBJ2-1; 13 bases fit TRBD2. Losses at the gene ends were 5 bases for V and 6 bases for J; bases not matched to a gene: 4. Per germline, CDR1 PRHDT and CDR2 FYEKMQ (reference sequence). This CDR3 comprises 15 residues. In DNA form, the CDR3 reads TGTGCCAGCAGCCCACTAGCGGGAGGGTTCAATGAGCAGTTCTTC. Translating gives CASSPLAGGFNEQFF.

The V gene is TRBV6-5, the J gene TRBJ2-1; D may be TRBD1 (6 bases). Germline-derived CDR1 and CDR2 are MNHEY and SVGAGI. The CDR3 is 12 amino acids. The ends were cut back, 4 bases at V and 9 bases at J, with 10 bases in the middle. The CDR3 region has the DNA TGTGCCAGCAGTTTCAGGGGCGGTGAGCAGTTCTTC. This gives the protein CASSFRGGEQFF.

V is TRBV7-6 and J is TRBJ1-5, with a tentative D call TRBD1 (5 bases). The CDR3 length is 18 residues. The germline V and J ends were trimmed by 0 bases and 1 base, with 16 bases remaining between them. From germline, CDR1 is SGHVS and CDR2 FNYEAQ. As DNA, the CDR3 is TGTGCCAGCAGCTTAGCCTGGGGCAGGTCAGGGAGCAATCAGCCCCAGCATTTT. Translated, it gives CASSLAWGRSGSNQPQHF.

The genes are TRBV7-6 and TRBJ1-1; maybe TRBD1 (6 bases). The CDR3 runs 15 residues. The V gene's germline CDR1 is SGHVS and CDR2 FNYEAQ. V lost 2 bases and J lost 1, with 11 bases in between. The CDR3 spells CASSLRTDWNTEAFF. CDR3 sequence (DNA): TGTGCCAGCAGCTTAAGGACAGACTGGAACACTGAAGCTTTCTTT.

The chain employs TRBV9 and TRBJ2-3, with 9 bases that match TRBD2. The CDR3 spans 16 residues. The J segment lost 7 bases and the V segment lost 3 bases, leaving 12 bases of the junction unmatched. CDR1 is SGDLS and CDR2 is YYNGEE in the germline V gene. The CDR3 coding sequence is TGTGCCAGCAGCGCCCAAAAGGGACTAGCCATTAATACGCAGTATTTT. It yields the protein CASSAQKGLAINTQYF.

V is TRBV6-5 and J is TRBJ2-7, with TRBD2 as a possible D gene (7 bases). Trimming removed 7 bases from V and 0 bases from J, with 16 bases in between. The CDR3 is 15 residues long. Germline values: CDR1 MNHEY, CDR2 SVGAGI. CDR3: CASTAGAGPSYEQYF. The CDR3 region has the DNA TGTGCCAGCACCGCGGGGGCAGGACCCTCCTACGAGCAGTACTTC.

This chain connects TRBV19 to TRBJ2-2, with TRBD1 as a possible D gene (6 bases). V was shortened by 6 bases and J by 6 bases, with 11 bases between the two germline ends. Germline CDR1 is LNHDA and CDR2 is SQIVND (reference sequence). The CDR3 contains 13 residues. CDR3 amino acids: CASSQWGPGELFF. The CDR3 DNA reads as TGTGCCAGTAGCCAATGGGGGCCCGGGGAGCTGTTTTTT. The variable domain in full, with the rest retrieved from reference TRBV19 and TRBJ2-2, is DGGITQSPKYLFRKEGQNVTLSCEQNLNHDAMYWYRQDPGQGLRLIYYSQIVNDFQKGDIAEGYSVSREKKESFPLTVTSAQKNPTAFYLCASSQWGPGELFFGEGSRLTVL.

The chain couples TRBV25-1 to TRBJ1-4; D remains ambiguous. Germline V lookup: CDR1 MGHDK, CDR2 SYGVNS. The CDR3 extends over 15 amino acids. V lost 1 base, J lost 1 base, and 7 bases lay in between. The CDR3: CASSEFVVTNEKLFF. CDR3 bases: TGTGCCAGCAGTGAATTTGTCGTAACTAATGAAAAACTGTTTTTT.

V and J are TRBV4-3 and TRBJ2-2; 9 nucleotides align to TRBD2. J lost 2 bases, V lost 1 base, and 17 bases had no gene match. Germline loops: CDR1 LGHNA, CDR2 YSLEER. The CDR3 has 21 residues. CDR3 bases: TGCGCCAGCAGCCAAGGAGCAGAGGGGACGGCTAGCGGGACCAACACCGGGGAGCTGTTTTTT. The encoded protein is CASSQGAEGTASGTNTGELFF.